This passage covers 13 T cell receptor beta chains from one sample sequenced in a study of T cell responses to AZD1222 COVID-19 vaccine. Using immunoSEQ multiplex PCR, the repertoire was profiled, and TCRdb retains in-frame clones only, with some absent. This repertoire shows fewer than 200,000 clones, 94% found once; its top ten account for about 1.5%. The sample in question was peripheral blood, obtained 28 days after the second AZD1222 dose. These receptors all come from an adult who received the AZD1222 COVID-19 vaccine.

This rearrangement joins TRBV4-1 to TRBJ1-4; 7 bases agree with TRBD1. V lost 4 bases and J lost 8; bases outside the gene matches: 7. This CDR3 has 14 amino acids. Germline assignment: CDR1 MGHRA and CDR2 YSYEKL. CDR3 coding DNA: TGCGCCAGCAGCCCCCCGGGACAGCTAGAAAAACTGTTTTTT. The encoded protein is CASSPPGQLEKLFF.

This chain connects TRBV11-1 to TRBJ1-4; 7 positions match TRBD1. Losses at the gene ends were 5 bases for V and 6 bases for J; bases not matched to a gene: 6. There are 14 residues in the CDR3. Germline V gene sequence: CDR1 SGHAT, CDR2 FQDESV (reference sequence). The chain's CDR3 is CASSPAGTDEKLFF. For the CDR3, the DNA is TGTGCCAGCAGCCCGGCAGGGACAGATGAAAAACTGTTTTTT.

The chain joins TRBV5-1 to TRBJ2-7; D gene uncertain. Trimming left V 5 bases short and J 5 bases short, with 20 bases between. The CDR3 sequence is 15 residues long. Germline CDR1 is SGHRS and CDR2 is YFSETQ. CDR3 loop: CASSWSGSHSDEQYF. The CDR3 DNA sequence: TGCGCCAGCAGTTGGAGTGGGTCCCATTCCGACGAGCAGTACTTC.

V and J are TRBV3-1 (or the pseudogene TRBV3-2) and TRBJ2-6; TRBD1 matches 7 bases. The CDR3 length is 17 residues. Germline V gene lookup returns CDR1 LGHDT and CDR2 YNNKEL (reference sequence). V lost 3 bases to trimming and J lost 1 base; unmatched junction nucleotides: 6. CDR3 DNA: TGTGCCAGCAGCCAGGAAGTACAGGGGTCTGGGGCCAACGTCCTGACTTTC. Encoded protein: CASSQEVQGSGANVLTF.

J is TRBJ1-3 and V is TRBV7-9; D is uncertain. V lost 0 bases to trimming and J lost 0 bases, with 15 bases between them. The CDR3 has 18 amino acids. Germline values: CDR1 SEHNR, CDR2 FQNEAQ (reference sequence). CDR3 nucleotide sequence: TGTGCCAGCAGCTTAGCACAGCGAACGCGCGTCTCTGGAAACACCATATATTTT. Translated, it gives CASSLAQRTRVSGNTIYF.

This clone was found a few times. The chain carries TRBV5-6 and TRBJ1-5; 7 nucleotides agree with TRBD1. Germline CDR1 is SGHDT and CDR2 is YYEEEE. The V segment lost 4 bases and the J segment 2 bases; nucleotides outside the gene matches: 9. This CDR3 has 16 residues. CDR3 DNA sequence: TGTGCCAGCAGCCCATCAACAGGGGATGGCAATCAGCCCCAGCATTTT. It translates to CASSPSTGDGNQPQHF.

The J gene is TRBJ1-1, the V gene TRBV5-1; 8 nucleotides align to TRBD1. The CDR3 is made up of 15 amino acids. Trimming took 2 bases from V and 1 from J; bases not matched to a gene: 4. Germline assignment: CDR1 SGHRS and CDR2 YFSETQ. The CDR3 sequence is CASSFGQGSNTEAFF. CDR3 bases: TGCGCCAGCAGCTTCGGACAGGGTTCGAACACTGAAGCTTTCTTT.

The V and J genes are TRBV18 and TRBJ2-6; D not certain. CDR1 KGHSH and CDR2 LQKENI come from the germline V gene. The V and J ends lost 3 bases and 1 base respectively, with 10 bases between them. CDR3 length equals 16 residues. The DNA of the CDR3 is TGTGCCAGCTCACCTCCTTTTCGGTCTGGGGCCAACGTCCTGACTTTC. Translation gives CASSPPFRSGANVLTF.

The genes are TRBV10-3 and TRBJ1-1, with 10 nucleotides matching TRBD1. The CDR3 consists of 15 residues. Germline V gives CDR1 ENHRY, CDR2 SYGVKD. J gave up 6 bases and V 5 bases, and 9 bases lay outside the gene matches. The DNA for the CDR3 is TGTGCCATCAGTCCTGGGGGGACAGGGGTCCCTGAAGCTTTCTTT. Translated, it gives CAISPGGTGVPEAFF.

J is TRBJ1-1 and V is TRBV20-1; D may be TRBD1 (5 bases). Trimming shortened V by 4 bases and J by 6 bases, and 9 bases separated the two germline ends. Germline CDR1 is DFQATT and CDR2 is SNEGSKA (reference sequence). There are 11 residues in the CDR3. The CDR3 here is CSATAGPEAFF. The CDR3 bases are TGCAGTGCTACCGCAGGGCCTGAAGCTTTCTTT.

Here the CDR3 reads CASSLAGTGMNTEAFF. CDR3 bases: TGTGCCAGCAGCTTAGCAGGGACGGGGATGAACACTGAAGCTTTCTTT. This chain links TRBV7-9 with TRBJ1-1; D is perhaps TRBD1 (5 bases). Trimming cost V 0 bases and J 0 bases, with 11 bases left between them. This CDR3 contains 16 residues. CDR1 and CDR2 (germline): SEHNR, FQNEAQ (reference sequence).

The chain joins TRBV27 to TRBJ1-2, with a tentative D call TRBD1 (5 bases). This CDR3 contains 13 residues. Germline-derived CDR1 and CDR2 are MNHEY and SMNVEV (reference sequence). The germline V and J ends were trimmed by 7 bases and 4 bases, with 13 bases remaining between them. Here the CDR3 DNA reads TGTGCCAGCAAGGGACGGAGTCCCTATGGCTACACCTTC. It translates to CASKGRSPYGYTF.

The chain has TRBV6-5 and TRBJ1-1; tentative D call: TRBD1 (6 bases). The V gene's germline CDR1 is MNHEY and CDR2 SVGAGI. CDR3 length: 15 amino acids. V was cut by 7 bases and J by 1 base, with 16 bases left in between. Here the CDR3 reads CASIKRGGENTEAFF. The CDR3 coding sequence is TGTGCCAGCATTAAAAGAGGGGGGGAGAACACTGAAGCTTTCTTT.